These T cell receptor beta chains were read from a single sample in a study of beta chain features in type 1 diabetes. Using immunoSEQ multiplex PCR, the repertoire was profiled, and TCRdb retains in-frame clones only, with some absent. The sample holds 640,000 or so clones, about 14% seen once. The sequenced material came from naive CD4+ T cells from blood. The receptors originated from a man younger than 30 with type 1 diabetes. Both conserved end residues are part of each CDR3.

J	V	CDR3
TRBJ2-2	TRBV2	CASSEARNTGELFF
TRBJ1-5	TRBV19	CASTLERGGQPQHF
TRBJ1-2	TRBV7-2	CASSLGGSRGYTF
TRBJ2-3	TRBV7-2	CASSLRLAGSTDTQYF
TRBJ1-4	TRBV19	CASSPTGVSEKLFF
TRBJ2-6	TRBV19	CASSEGTSAGANVLTF
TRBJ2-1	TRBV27	CASSLLAGAYNEQFF
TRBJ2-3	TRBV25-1	CASSIGASPLQYF
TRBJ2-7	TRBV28	CASSLYIPSYEQYF
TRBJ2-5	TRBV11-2	CASSLDRGQTQYF
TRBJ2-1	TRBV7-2	CASSLYDSSSYNEQFF
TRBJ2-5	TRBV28	CASSYIASGGAVETQYF
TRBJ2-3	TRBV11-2	CASSRGLGASTDTQYF
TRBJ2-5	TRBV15	CATSLQQETQYF
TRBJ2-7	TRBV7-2	CASSLSTYEQYF
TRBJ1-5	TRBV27	CASSQQGARQPQHF
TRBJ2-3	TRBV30	CAWSMGADTQYF
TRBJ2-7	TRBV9	CASSARTGGYEQYF
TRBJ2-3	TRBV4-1	CASSPQQGSGADTQYF
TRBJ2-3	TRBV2	CASMRVGTDTQYF
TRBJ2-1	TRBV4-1	CASSLLGPQNEQFF